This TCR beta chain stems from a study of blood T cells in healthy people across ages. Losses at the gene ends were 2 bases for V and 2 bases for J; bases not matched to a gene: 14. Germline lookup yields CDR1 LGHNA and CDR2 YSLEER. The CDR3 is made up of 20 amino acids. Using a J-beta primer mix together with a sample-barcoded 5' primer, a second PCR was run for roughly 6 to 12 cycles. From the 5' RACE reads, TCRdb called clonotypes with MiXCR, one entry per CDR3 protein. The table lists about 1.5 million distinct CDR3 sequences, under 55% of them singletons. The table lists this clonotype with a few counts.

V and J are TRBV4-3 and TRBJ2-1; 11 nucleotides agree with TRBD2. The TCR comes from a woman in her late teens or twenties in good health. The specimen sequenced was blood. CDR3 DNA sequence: TGCGCCAGCAGCCAATATCCTATAGGACTAGCGGGCCTTGCCTACAATGAGCAGTTCTTC. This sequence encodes CASSQYPIGLAGLAYNEQFF.